A single T cell receptor (beta chain) is shown here with its context. Its antigen is still unknown. The data stem from a study of Ad26.COV2.S vaccination and SARS-CoV-2 variants. Assay used: immunoSEQ multiplex PCR; TCRdb lists only in-frame clones, some missing. The table includes some 350,000 clones, roughly 85% detected once. This CDR3 has 15 residues. Germline CDR1 and CDR2: SEHNR and FQNEAQ (reference sequence). Trimming removed 10 bases at V and 0 bases at J, with 13 bases between. Study-wide points: After vaccination, substantial breadth of spike-specific CD8+ and CD4+ responses was reported. There was a possibility that the TCR breadth and depth analyses underestimated total T cell responses. Similar non-spike TCR breadth was seen in vaccine and placebo recipients.

Documented treatment: some 20 received Ad26.COV2.S at low or high dose, single or two shots; 5 received placebo; per-sample allocation not given. Day 63 after the first vaccine or placebo injection was the time point for sampling. The source material was peripheral blood, sampled in a trial of Ad26.COV2.S vaccine versus placebo. The rearrangement links TRBV7-9 to TRBJ1-6; no reliable D call. The receptor was derived from a person aged 18-60 years who received the Ad26.COV2.S COVID-19 vaccine or a placebo. DNA for the CDR3: TGTGCCATCCCTCGCGCGAGCTCCTATAATTCACCCCTCCACTTT. This gives the protein CAIPRASSYNSPLHF. The whole variable domain, remainder taken from reference TRBV7-9 and TRBJ1-6, is DTGVSQNPRHKITKRGQNVTFRCDPISEHNRLYWYRQTLGQGPEFLTYFQNEAQLEKSRLLSDRFSAERPKGSFSTLEIQRTEQGDSAMYLCAIPRASSYNSPLHFGNGTRLTVT.